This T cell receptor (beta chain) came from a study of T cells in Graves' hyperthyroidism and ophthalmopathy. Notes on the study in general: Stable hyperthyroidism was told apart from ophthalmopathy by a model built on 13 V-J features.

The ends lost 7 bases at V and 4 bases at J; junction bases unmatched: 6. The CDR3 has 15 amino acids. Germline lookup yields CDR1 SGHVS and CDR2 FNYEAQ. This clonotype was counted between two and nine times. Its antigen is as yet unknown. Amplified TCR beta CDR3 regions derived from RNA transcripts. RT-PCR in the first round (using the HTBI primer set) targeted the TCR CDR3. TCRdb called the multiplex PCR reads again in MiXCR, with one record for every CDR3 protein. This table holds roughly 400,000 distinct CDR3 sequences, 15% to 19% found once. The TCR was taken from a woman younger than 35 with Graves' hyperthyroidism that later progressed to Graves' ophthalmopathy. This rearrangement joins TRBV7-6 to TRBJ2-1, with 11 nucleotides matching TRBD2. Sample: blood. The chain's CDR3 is CASTVAGGGYNEQFF. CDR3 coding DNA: TGTGCCAGCACCGTAGCGGGAGGGGGATACAATGAGCAGTTCTTC.